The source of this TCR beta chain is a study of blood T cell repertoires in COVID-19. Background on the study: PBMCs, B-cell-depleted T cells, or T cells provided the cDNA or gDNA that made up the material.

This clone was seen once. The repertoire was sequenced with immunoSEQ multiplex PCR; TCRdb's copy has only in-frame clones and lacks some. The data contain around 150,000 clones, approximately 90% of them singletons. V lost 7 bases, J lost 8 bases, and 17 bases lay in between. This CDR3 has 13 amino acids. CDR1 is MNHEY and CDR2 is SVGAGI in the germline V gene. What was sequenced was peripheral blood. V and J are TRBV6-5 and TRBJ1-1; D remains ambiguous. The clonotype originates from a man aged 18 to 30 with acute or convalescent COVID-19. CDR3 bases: TGTGCCAGCACCGCCCCCCCGGGATCGGAAGCTTTCTTT. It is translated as CASTAPPGSEAFF.